This note documents a single T cell receptor (beta chain) sequence. In the source study's methods: Estimation of nucleated cell counts was performed using reference gene primer amplification. The assay was immunoSEQ multiplex PCR, and TCRdb's table has in-frame clones only and misses some. V, J and clone size are those of that table, while D and trimming were read from the DNA. The table includes 88,000 or so clones, about 85% detected once. The CDR3 sequence is 16 residues long. In germline, CDR1 is SGHVS, CDR2 FQNEAQ. Trimming cost V 5 bases and J 5 bases, with 19 bases left between them. This sample stems from a study of blood T cell repertoires in COVID-19. For the study at large: COVID-19 samples, acute and convalescent, were from the United States, Italy and Spain. In each case, the material was cDNA or gDNA derived from T cells, B-cell-depleted T cells, or PBMCs.

The chain is built from TRBV7-8 and TRBJ2-1; D gene uncertain. The source of this sequence is a man aged 55 to 69 with acute or convalescent COVID-19. Sequencing was carried out using peripheral blood. CDR3 nucleotide sequence: TGTGCCAGCAGCCCTGGGCCGCGTCGTCTCCACAATGAGCAGTTCTTC. This codes for CASSPGPRRLHNEQFF.